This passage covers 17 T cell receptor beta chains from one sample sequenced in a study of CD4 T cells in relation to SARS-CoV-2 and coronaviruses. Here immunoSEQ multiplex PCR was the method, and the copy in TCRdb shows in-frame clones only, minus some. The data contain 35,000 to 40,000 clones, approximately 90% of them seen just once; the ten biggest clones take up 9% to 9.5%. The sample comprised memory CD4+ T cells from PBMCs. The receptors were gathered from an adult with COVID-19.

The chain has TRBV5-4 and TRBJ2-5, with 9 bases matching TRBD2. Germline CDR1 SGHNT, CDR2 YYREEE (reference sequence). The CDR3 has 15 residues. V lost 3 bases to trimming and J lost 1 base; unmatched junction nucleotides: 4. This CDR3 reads CASSSAGLAQETQYF. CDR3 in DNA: TGTGCCAGCAGCTCAGCGGGACTAGCCCAAGAGACCCAGTACTTC.

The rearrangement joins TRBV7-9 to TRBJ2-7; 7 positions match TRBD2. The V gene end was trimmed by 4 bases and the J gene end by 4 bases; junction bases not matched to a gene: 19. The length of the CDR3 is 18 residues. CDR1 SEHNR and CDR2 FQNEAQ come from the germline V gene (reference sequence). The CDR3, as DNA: TGTGCCAGCAGCTCCCAGCGGGGATCGACCCTGAAGATATACGAGCAGTACTTC. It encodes CASSSQRGSTLKIYEQYF.

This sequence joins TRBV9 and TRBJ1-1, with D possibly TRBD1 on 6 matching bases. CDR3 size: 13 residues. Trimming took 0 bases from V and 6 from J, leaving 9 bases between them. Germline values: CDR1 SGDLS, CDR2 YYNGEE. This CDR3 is CASSVGRTAEAFF. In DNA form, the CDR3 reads TGTGCCAGCAGCGTAGGGAGGACAGCTGAAGCTTTCTTT.

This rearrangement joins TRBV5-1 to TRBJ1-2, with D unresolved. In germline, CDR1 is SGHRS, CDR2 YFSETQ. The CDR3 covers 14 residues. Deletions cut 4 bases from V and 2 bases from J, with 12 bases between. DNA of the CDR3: TGCGCCAGCAGCCCCTCCCCGGGGAACTATGGCTACACCTTC. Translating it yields CASSPSPGNYGYTF. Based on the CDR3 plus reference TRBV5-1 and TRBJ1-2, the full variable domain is KAGVTQTPRYLIKTRGQQVTLSCSPISGHRSVSWYQQTPGQGLQFLFEYFSETQRNKGNFPGRFSGRQFSNSRSEMNVSTLELGDSALYLCASSPSPGNYGYTFGSGTRLTVV.

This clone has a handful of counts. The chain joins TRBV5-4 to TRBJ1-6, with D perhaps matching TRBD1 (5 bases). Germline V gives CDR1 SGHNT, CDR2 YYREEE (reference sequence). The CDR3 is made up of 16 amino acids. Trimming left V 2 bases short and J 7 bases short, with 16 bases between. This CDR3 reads CASSFAGDRSNSPLHF. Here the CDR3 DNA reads TGTGCCAGCAGCTTCGCCGGGGACCGCTCCAATTCACCCCTCCACTTT.

In DNA form, the CDR3 reads TGCGCCAGCAGCTCGGCGGGGACAGGGGTAAGCCATGAGCAGTTCTTC. It yields the protein CASSSAGTGVSHEQFF. The rearrangement uses TRBV5-1 and TRBJ2-1; TRBD1 aligns across 10 bases. The CDR3 has 16 residues. V shed 3 bases, J shed 8 bases, and the junction held 11 bases outside the gene matches. Germline V gene data show CDR1 as SGHRS and CDR2 as YFSETQ.

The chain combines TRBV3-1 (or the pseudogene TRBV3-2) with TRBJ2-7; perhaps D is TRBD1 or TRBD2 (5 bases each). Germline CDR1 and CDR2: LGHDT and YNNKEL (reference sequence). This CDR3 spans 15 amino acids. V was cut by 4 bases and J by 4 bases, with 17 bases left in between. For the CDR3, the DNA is TGTGCCAGCAGCCTACAGGTCGGAGGCCCGTACGAGCAGTACTTC. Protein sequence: CASSLQVGGPYEQYF.

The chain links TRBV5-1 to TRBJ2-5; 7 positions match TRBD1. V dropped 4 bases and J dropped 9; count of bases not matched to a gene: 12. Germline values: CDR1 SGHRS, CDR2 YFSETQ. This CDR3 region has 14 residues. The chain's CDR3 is CASSPDPGTASQYF. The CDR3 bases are TGCGCCAGCAGCCCCGACCCCGGGACAGCTTCCCAGTACTTC.

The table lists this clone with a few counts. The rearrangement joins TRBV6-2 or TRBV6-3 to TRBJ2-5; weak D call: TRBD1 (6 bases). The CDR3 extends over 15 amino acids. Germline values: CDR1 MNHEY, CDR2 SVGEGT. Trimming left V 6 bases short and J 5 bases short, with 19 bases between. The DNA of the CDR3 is TGTGCCAGCAGCCTAGGGGGAGCCGAGGCGGAGACCCAGTACTTC. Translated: CASSLGGAEAETQYF.

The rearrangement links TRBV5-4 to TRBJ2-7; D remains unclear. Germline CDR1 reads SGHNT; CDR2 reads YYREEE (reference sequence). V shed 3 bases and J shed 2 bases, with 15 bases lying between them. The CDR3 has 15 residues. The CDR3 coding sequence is TGTGCCAGCAGCTCCCCAAAAGGCGGTACCTACGAGCAGTACTTC. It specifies CASSSPKGGTYEQYF.

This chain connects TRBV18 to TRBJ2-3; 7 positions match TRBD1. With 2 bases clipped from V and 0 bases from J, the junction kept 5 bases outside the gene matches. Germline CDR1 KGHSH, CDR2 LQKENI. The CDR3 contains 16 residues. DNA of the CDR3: TGTGCCAGCTCACCATTATCGGGACAGAGCACAGATACGCAGTATTTT. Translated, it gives CASSPLSGQSTDTQYF. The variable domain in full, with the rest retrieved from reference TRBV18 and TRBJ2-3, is NAGVMQNPRHLVRRRGQEARLRCSPMKGHSHVYWYRQLPEEGLKFMVYLQKENIIDESGMPKERFSAEFPKEGPSILRIQQVVRGDSAAYFCASSPLSGQSTDTQYFGPGTRLTVL.

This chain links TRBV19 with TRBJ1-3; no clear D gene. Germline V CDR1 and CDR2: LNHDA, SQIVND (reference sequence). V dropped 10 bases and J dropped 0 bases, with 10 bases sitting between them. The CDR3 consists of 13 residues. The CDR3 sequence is CATSRGSGNTIYF. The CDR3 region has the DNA TGTGCCACCAGCCGCGGCTCTGGAAACACCATATATTTT.

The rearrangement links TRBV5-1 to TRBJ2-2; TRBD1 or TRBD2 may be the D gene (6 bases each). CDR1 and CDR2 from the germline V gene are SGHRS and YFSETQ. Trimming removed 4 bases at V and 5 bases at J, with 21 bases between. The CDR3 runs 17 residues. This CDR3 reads CASSEIPSGAGTGELFF. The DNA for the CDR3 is TGCGCCAGCAGCGAAATACCGTCGGGGGCGGGGACCGGGGAGCTGTTTTTT.

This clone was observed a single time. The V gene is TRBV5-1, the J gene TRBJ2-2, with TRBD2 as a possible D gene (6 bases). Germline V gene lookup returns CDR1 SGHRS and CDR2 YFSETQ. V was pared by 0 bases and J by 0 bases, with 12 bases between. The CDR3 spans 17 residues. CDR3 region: CASSLARGPTNTGELFF. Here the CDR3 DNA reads TGCGCCAGCAGCTTGGCGCGGGGACCTACGAACACCGGGGAGCTGTTTTTT.

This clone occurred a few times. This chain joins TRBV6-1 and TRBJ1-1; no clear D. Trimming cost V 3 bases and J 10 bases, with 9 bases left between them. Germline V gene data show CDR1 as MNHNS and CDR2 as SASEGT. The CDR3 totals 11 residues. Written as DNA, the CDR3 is TGTGCCAGCAGTGAGGAAGGCGGAGCTTTCTTT. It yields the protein CASSEEGGAFF.

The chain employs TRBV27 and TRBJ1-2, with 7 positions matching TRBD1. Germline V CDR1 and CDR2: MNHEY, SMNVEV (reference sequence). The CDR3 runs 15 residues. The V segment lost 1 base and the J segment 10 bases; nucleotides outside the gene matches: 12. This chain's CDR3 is CASSLYGPGQLPYTF. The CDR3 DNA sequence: TGTGCCAGCAGTTTATACGGCCCGGGACAGCTCCCCTACACCTTC.

The CDR3 DNA sequence: TGTGCCACCAGCAGACGCGGACAGGTCTCTGGAAACACCATATATTTT. Amino acid sequence: CATSRRGQVSGNTIYF. The chain joins TRBV15 to TRBJ1-3; TRBD1 aligns across 7 bases. Germline CDR1 LNHNV, CDR2 YYDKDF (reference sequence). The CDR3 consists of 16 residues. The J segment lost 0 bases and the V segment lost 2 bases, leaving 4 bases of the junction unmatched.